These 23 T cell receptor beta chains were sequenced from one sample in a study of T cells in tuberculosis. Here immunoSEQ multiplex PCR was the method, and the copy in TCRdb shows in-frame clones only, minus some. In the table there are tens of thousands of clones, more than 90% of which are singletons. What was sequenced was PBMCs. Receptors were obtained from a donor aged 10-29 years with latent tuberculosis or without tuberculosis infection.

The CDR3 bases are TGCGCCAGCACCCACAGGGACCAAAGCTCCTACGAGCAGTACTTC. Translating gives CASTHRDQSSYEQYF. V gene TRBV5-1 combines with J gene TRBJ2-7, with a weak D call TRBD1 (6 bases). V was pared by 6 bases and J by 0 bases, with 16 bases between. The CDR3 sequence is 15 residues long. Germline CDR1 SGHRS, CDR2 YFSETQ.

The rearrangement links TRBV7-8 to TRBJ2-5; a possible D gene is TRBD2 (5 bases). Germline CDR1 reads SGHVS; CDR2 reads FQNEAQ. This CDR3 spans 16 amino acids. V was cut by 6 bases and J by 2 bases, with 19 bases left in between. The CDR3: CASSNTLRAGQETQYF. CDR3 DNA: TGTGCCAGCAGTAATACCCTGAGGGCCGGGCAAGAGACCCAGTACTTC. Using reference TRBV7-8 and TRBJ2-5 for the parts outside the CDR3, the full variable domain is GAGVSQSPRYKVAKRGQDVALRCDPISGHVSLFWYQQALGQGPEFLTYFQNEAQLDKSGLPSDRFFAERPEGSVSTLKIQRTQQEDSAVYLCASSNTLRAGQETQYFGPGTRLLVL.

The chain joins TRBV19 to TRBJ2-3; D call uncertain. The V gene's germline CDR1 is LNHDA and CDR2 SQIVND (reference sequence). This CDR3 is built from 12 residues. V lost 5 bases and J lost 3, with 6 bases in between. CDR3 nucleotide sequence: TGTGCCAGTAGTCCCAGGACAGATACGCAGTATTTT. Translating gives CASSPRTDTQYF.

The chain has TRBV15 and TRBJ2-2, with 13 bases lining up with TRBD2. This CDR3 contains 16 residues. Looked up from germline, CDR1 is LNHNV and CDR2 is YYDKDF (reference sequence). The V and J ends lost 8 bases and 0 bases, in that order; junction bases with no gene match: 3. The CDR3 loop reads CATPGTSGANTGELFF. The CDR3 DNA is TGTGCCACCCCCGGGACTAGCGGGGCGAACACCGGGGAGCTGTTTTTT.

The chain joins TRBV30 to TRBJ2-7, with 7 bases lining up with TRBD1. V dropped 5 bases and J dropped 0; count of bases not matched to a gene: 1. This CDR3 comprises 12 residues. Germline V gene sequence: CDR1 GTSNPN, CDR2 SVGIG (reference sequence). CDR3 protein: CAWGDSSYEQYF. The DNA of the CDR3 is TGTGCCTGGGGGGACAGCTCCTACGAGCAGTACTTC.

CDR3 protein: CAISEGQGLGKLFF. DNA of the CDR3: TGTGCCATCAGTGAGGGACAGGGTTTGGGAAAACTGTTTTTT. The chain carries TRBV10-3 and TRBJ1-4; TRBD1 matches 8 bases. This CDR3 comprises 14 residues. Losses at the gene ends were 2 bases for V and 10 bases for J; bases not matched to a gene: 6. Germline CDR1 and CDR2: ENHRY and SYGVKD.

The rearrangement uses TRBV7-2 and TRBJ1-6, with 7 bases matching TRBD1. V shed 6 bases and J 9 bases; nucleotides not matched to a gene: 5. CDR1 and CDR2 (germline): SGHTA, FQGNSA. CDR3 size: 13 residues. CDR3 DNA: TGTGCCAGCAGTCTCCAGGGGGTTTCACCCCTCCACTTT. Its protein is CASSLQGVSPLHF.

The chain carries TRBV4-1 and TRBJ2-1, with 14 bases identical to TRBD2. From germline, CDR1 is MGHRA and CDR2 YSYEKL. CDR3 length: 21 residues. V shed 3 bases and J 5 bases; nucleotides not matched to a gene: 18. The CDR3 region is CASSHPTGLAGAPPSNNEQFF. CDR3 sequence (DNA): TGCGCCAGCAGCCACCCGACGGGACTAGCGGGAGCCCCTCCCTCGAACAATGAGCAGTTCTTC.

The chain has TRBV19 and TRBJ1-5; 8 bases align to TRBD1. The CDR3 length is 17 residues. Germline assignment: CDR1 LNHDA and CDR2 SQIVND (reference sequence). With 0 bases clipped from V and 10 bases from J, the junction kept 14 bases outside the gene matches. CDR3 region: CASSIDPRGRSSGPQHF. In DNA, the CDR3 is TGTGCCAGTAGTATAGATCCCAGGGGGCGATCCTCGGGACCCCAGCATTTT.

In its sample, this clone was seen once. The chain is built from TRBV7-9 and TRBJ2-1; 16 positions agree with TRBD2. The junction had 10 bases not matched to a gene; V was cut back by 7 bases and J by 4 bases. CDR3 length equals 18 residues. The germline CDR1 and CDR2 sequences are SEHNR and FQNEAQ (reference sequence). This CDR3 reads CASNRASGLAGGYNEQFF. DNA of the CDR3: TGTGCCAGCAACAGAGCCTCGGGACTAGCGGGAGGGTACAATGAGCAGTTCTTC. The full variable domain, completed using reference TRBV7-9 and TRBJ2-1, is DTGVSQNPRHKITKRGQNVTFRCDPISEHNRLYWYRQTLGQGPEFLTYFQNEAQLEKSRLLSDRFSAERPKGSFSTLEIQRTEQGDSAMYLCASNRASGLAGGYNEQFFGPGTRLTVL.

Here the CDR3 reads CSARSHYEQYF. CDR3 bases: TGCAGTGCTAGATCCCATTACGAGCAGTACTTC. V and J are TRBV20-1 and TRBJ2-7; D gene unclear. Germline V lookup: CDR1 DFQATT, CDR2 SNEGSKA (reference sequence). Trimming took 2 bases from V and 4 from J, leaving 6 bases between them. CDR3 length: 11 amino acids.

This chain connects TRBV6-5 to TRBJ1-1, with 9 bases lining up with TRBD1. This CDR3 has 14 amino acids. Trimming took 5 bases from V and 1 from J; bases not matched to a gene: 2. CDR1 is MNHEY and CDR2 is SVGAGI in the germline V gene. CDR3 amino acids: CASSLDRGNTEAFF. The CDR3 DNA reads as TGTGCCAGCAGTCTGGACAGGGGGAACACTGAAGCTTTCTTT.

This chain joins TRBV5-1 and TRBJ1-1; a possible D gene is TRBD1 (5 bases). V shed 2 bases and J shed 2 bases, with 7 bases lying between them. The germline V gene has CDR1 SGHRS and CDR2 YFSETQ. This CDR3 contains 13 residues. Here the CDR3 DNA reads TGCGCCAGCAGCTTTGACAGAAACACTGAAGCTTTCTTT. This translates into CASSFDRNTEAFF.

The chain joins TRBV30 to TRBJ1-5, with a tentative D call TRBD1 (5 bases). V was cut by 3 bases and J by 12 bases, with 15 bases left in between. There are 12 residues in the CDR3. Germline CDR1 reads GTSNPN; CDR2 reads SVGIG (reference sequence). The CDR3 DNA is TGTGCCTGGAGCGCCCAGGGTTCCGTCCAGCATTTT. Protein product: CAWSAQGSVQHF.

The chain recombines TRBV5-6 with TRBJ1-1; D uncertain. V dropped 0 bases and J dropped 8 bases, with 5 bases sitting between them. This CDR3 spans 11 amino acids. Germline CDR1 and CDR2: SGHDT and YYEEEE. CDR3 sequence: CASSLAGEAFF. CDR3 nucleotide sequence: TGTGCCAGCAGCTTGGCCGGGGAAGCTTTCTTT.

This chain links TRBV5-4 with TRBJ1-1; D is undetermined. This CDR3 is 14 amino acids long. V shed 4 bases and J shed 0 bases, with 10 bases lying between them. Germline CDR1 is SGHNT and CDR2 is YYREEE (reference sequence). CDR3 DNA sequence: TGTGCCAGCAGCAGTCTCGGGATGAACACTGAAGCTTTCTTT. Translation gives CASSSLGMNTEAFF.

The chain has TRBV14 and TRBJ1-2; 8 bases line up with TRBD1. Germline CDR1 reads SGHDN; CDR2 reads FVKESK. The CDR3 contains 16 residues. Unmatched junction bases numbered 13, after V lost 4 bases and J lost 6 bases. In DNA, the CDR3 is TGTGCCAGCAGCCCCCTAAGGAAGGACAGGGCGGATGGCTACACCTTC. This gives the protein CASSPLRKDRADGYTF.

V and J are TRBV5-4 and TRBJ2-3; D is unclear. CDR3 size: 14 residues. V lost 4 bases to trimming and J lost 0 bases, with 9 bases between them. Germline assignment: CDR1 SGHNT and CDR2 YYREEE (reference sequence). The CDR3 spells CASSLESSTDTQYF. In DNA, the CDR3 is TGTGCCAGCAGCCTAGAATCCAGCACAGATACGCAGTATTTT.

This sequence joins TRBV6-1 and TRBJ2-1; 13 nucleotides match TRBD2. V was pared by 2 bases and J by 1 base, with 8 bases of the junction left unmatched. The germline V gene has CDR1 MNHNS and CDR2 SASEGT. The CDR3 extends over 19 amino acids. The CDR3 spells CASSEHFGTSGISYNEQFF. The CDR3 nucleotides are TGTGCCAGCAGTGAACACTTCGGGACTAGCGGGATTTCCTACAATGAGCAGTTCTTC.

This chain links TRBV5-1 with TRBJ2-2; 10 bases agree with TRBD1. CDR3 size: 15 residues. CDR1 and CDR2 from the germline V gene are SGHRS and YFSETQ. The V and J ends lost 2 bases and 5 bases, in that order; junction bases with no gene match: 3. The CDR3 here is CASSFGQGGTGELFF. The CDR3, as DNA: TGCGCCAGCAGCTTCGGACAGGGGGGTACCGGGGAGCTGTTTTTT.

This chain connects TRBV25-1 to TRBJ2-1; 7 nucleotides line up with TRBD2. Per the germline V gene, CDR1 is MGHDK and CDR2 is SYGVNS. The CDR3 length is 16 residues. Trimming at V came to 3 bases and at J to 2 bases, leaving 7 bases not matched to a gene. CDR3 DNA sequence: TGTGCCAGCAGTGAGGGGGGGGGAAGGACCTACAATGAGCAGTTCTTC. It yields the protein CASSEGGGRTYNEQFF.

The sample holds one count of this clone. The CDR3 sequence is CASSRQLSNQPQHF. DNA of the CDR3: TGTGCCAGCAGCCGACAGTTGAGCAATCAGCCCCAGCATTTT. V is TRBV5-6 and J is TRBJ1-5; D might be TRBD1 (5 bases). Germline V gene sequence: CDR1 SGHDT, CDR2 YYEEEE. The CDR3 consists of 14 residues. Trimming pared 4 bases from V and 1 base from J, leaving 9 bases between.

This chain links TRBV30 with TRBJ1-1; D is perhaps TRBD1 (6 bases). Trimming removed 2 bases at V and 1 base at J, with 14 bases between. There are 15 residues in the CDR3. Germline V lookup: CDR1 GTSNPN, CDR2 SVGIG (reference sequence). For the CDR3, the DNA is TGTGCCTGGAGTTTCGGACAGAACCAGAACACTGAAGCTTTCTTT. This translates into CAWSFGQNQNTEAFF.